These 20 T cell receptor beta chains originate from one sample sequenced in a study of regulatory T cells in long-lasting Graves disease. Time point specified: newly diagnosed GD, antithyroid drugs for less than 3 months. Extracted PBMC RNA gave rise to the TCR library. Construction of the TCR beta libraries employed iRepertoire HTBI primers in conjunction with Arm-PCR of CDR3 regions. TCRdb redid the calling of the multiplex PCR reads with MiXCR, one entry per CDR3 protein. The sample lists over 450,000 distinct CDR3 sequences, 12% occurring once. In addition, the sample was reused for a study of T cells in Graves' hyperthyroidism and ophthalmopathy.

The sequencing here drew on peripheral blood mononuclear cells (PBMCs), taken at new diagnosis, from a patient treated with antithyroid drugs. Receptors were obtained from a woman under 40 with Graves disease.

A few counts support this clonotype. The CDR3 sequence: CASSFPGLGGEQYF. CDR3 bases: TGTGCCAGCAGCTTCCCCGGACTAGGGGGCGAGCAGTACTTC. This chain links TRBV7-9 with TRBJ2-7, with D tentatively TRBD2 (7 bases). Trimming pared 3 bases from V and 6 bases from J, leaving 15 bases between. The CDR3 has 14 amino acids. Germline CDR1 and CDR2: SEHNR and FQNEAQ (reference sequence).

This clonotype came up many times. The chain's CDR3 is CASSRYSGPPSSYNEQFF. The DNA for the CDR3 is TGTGCCAGCAGCCGCTATTCAGGGCCTCCGAGCTCCTACAATGAGCAGTTCTTC. The J gene is TRBJ2-1, the V gene TRBV7-2; a possible D gene is TRBD1 (5 bases). The CDR3 has 18 residues. Looked up from germline, CDR1 is SGHTA and CDR2 is FQGNSA. Trimming stripped 5 bases from V and 0 bases from J, with 20 bases between.

The chain employs TRBV4-1 and TRBJ1-3; D gene unclear. The length of the CDR3 is 17 residues. Germline lookup yields CDR1 MGHRA and CDR2 YSYEKL. Trimming removed 1 base from V and 0 bases from J, with 13 bases in between. The CDR3 here is CASSQAPVSDSGNTIYF. The CDR3 bases are TGCGCCAGCAGCCAAGCGCCCGTCTCCGACTCTGGAAACACCATATATTTT.

The table lists this clonotype with many counts. The gene calls are TRBV11-3 and TRBJ2-1; 8 nucleotides align to TRBD1. Germline V gene sequence: CDR1 SGHNT, CDR2 YENEEA. This CDR3 is built from 19 residues. The J segment lost 4 bases and the V segment lost 5 bases, leaving 19 bases of the junction unmatched. The CDR3 reads CASSQSGDRTYWVYNEQFF. The CDR3 DNA sequence: TGTGCCAGCAGCCAATCGGGGGACAGGACATACTGGGTATACAATGAGCAGTTCTTC.

The chain has TRBV7-8 and TRBJ1-4; the match to TRBD1 covers 8 bases. The CDR3 has 16 amino acids. Germline assignment: CDR1 SGHVS and CDR2 FQNEAQ. Unmatched junction bases numbered 4, after V lost 1 base and J lost 3 bases. DNA for the CDR3: TGTGCCAGCAGCTTAGGACAGGGGTATCCTAATGAAAAACTGTTTTTT. Amino acid sequence: CASSLGQGYPNEKLFF.

The chain links TRBV6-1 to TRBJ2-7; 10 bases fit TRBD2. J lost 2 bases, V lost 6 bases, and 1 base had no gene match. Per germline, CDR1 MNHNS and CDR2 SASEGT. CDR3 size: 13 residues. The CDR3 spells CASRSGGAYEQYF. CDR3 coding DNA: TGTGCCAGCAGGAGCGGGGGGGCCTACGAGCAGTACTTC.

The sample holds many counts of this clonotype. V gene TRBV6-5 combines with J gene TRBJ2-5; D is unresolved. The CDR3 runs 14 residues. CDR1 MNHEY and CDR2 SVGAGI come from the germline V gene. Trimming shortened V by 2 bases and J by 5 bases, and 12 bases separated the two germline ends. The CDR3 loop reads CASSYDQDTETQYF. The CDR3 coding sequence is TGTGCCAGCAGTTACGACCAGGATACGGAGACCCAGTACTTC.

In its sample, this clonotype was seen a few times. The rearrangement uses TRBV2 and TRBJ2-6; tentative D call: TRBD1 (7 bases). Germline CDR1 is SNHLY and CDR2 is FYNNEI. This CDR3 comprises 19 residues. With 8 bases removed from V and 1 base from J, the gap between germline ends came to 24 bases. CDR3 residues: CASQFLVGQGGSGANVLTF. The CDR3 DNA reads TGTGCCAGCCAATTCTTAGTGGGGCAGGGGGGTTCTGGGGCCAACGTCCTGACTTTC.

This clonotype occurred a few times. This chain connects TRBV7-9 to TRBJ2-3, with 10 bases lining up with TRBD2. Germline values: CDR1 SEHNR, CDR2 FQNEAQ (reference sequence). Unmatched junction bases numbered 6, after V lost 3 bases and J lost 0 bases. CDR3 size: 17 residues. The CDR3 reads CASSFGLAGASTDTQYF. CDR3 nucleotide sequence: TGTGCCAGCAGCTTCGGGCTAGCGGGGGCTAGCACAGATACGCAGTATTTT. The variable domain in full, with the rest retrieved from reference TRBV7-9 and TRBJ2-3, is DTGVSQNPRHKITKRGQNVTFRCDPISEHNRLYWYRQTLGQGPEFLTYFQNEAQLEKSRLLSDRFSAERPKGSFSTLEIQRTEQGDSAMYLCASSFGLAGASTDTQYFGPGTRLTVL.

V usage is TRBV5-6 and J usage is TRBJ2-1; D is unresolved. V was pared by 5 bases and J by 6 bases, with 6 bases between. The germline V gene has CDR1 SGHDT and CDR2 YYEEEE. The CDR3 loop spans 11 amino acids. The chain's CDR3 is CASRSGNEQFF. CDR3 DNA sequence: TGTGCCAGCAGGTCCGGCAATGAGCAGTTCTTC.

In its sample, this clonotype was seen many times. V is TRBV18 and J is TRBJ1-1, with a possible D match to TRBD1 (6 bases). The CDR3 contains 15 residues. V lost 2 bases, J lost 0 bases, and 10 bases lay in between. Germline values: CDR1 KGHSH, CDR2 LQKENI. DNA for the CDR3: TGTGCCAGCTCACCAAGACAGGATATGAACACTGAAGCTTTCTTT. It is translated as CASSPRQDMNTEAFF.

This clonotype was detected once. The chain is built from TRBV27 and TRBJ1-1; 10 bases are shared with TRBD1. The V segment lost 7 bases and the J segment 6 bases; nucleotides outside the gene matches: 8. There are 14 residues in the CDR3. CDR1 is MNHEY, CDR2 SMNVEV, per germline (reference sequence). The DNA for the CDR3 is TGTGCCAGCAAGGGGGGACAGGGGCTATCTGAAGCTTTCTTT. As protein: CASKGGQGLSEAFF.

This clonotype occurred many times. The chain couples TRBV27 to TRBJ2-4, with 10 nucleotides matching TRBD2. This CDR3 spans 14 amino acids. The V segment lost 6 bases and the J segment 8 bases; nucleotides outside the gene matches: 7. Looked up from germline, CDR1 is MNHEY and CDR2 is SMNVEV (reference sequence). This CDR3 reads CASRLAGGFDIQYF. The CDR3 nucleotides read TGTGCCAGCAGATTAGCGGGAGGTTTTGACATTCAGTACTTC.

This clonotype was found many times. This chain uses TRBV29-1 with TRBJ1-1; D gene unclear. The CDR3 covers 14 residues. Per germline, CDR1 SQVTM and CDR2 ANQGSEA. Trimming cost V 6 bases and J 0 bases, with 14 bases left between them. The CDR3 here is CSVNSYPLNTEAFF. The CDR3 bases are TGCAGCGTAAATTCTTATCCCCTGAACACTGAAGCTTTCTTT.

This clonotype occurred a few times. A much larger clone sits a single nucleotide away, making a read error possible. V gene TRBV5-5 combines with J gene TRBJ1-1; a weak D match, TRBD1 (5 bases). The CDR3 contains 15 residues. Germline lookup yields CDR1 SGHKS and CDR2 YYEKEE (reference sequence). CDR3 DNA sequence: TGTGCCAGCAGCTTGGCAGGGTACGCGAACACTGGAGCTTTCTTT. Its translation is CASSLAGYANTGAFF. Looking up the rest from reference TRBV5-5 and TRBJ1-1 gives the full variable domain: DAGVTQSPTHLIKTRGQQVTLRCSPISGHKSVSWYQQVLGQGPQFIFQYYEKEERGRGNFPDRFSARQFPNYSSELNVNALLLGDSALYLCASSLAGYANTGAFFGQGTRLTVV.

This clonotype was picked up many times. The rearrangement links TRBV2 to TRBJ1-2; no firm D call. The V gene lost 7 bases and the J gene lost 4 bases, with 16 bases spanning the gap. This CDR3 is built from 14 residues. Germline V gene data show CDR1 as SNHLY and CDR2 as FYNNEI. CDR3 region: CASMGGLGSYGYTF. The CDR3 nucleotides read TGTGCCAGCATGGGAGGGCTGGGGTCCTATGGCTACACCTTC.

This clonotype was seen ten or more times. The junction does not match germline at one end; this may be a read error. The chain employs TRBV11-1 and TRBJ2-1; D may be TRBD2 (6 bases). Germline V gives CDR1 SGHAT, CDR2 FQDESV (reference sequence). The CDR3 contains 15 residues. This chain's CDR3 is CASSLESSVGNGQFF. CDR3 DNA: TGTGCCAGCAGCTTAGAATCTAGCGTGGGGAATGGGCAGTTCTTC.

V gene TRBV20-1 combines with J gene TRBJ1-1, with 10 bases that match TRBD1. The CDR3 has 13 amino acids. The germline gives CDR1 DFQATT, CDR2 SNEGSKA (reference sequence). After removal of 1 base from V and 6 bases from J, the junction contained 2 bases not matched to a gene. DNA for the CDR3: TGCAGTGCTAGAGGGACAGGGGGTCCTGAAGCTTTCTTT. It is translated as CSARGTGGPEAFF.

This clonotype came up many times. The V gene is TRBV5-1, the J gene TRBJ1-2; D gene ambiguous. The germline CDR1 and CDR2 sequences are SGHRS and YFSETQ. V lost 4 bases, J lost 6 bases, and 13 bases lay in between. The CDR3 length is 13 residues. The CDR3 region is CASSKAAENGYTF. The CDR3 DNA reads TGCGCCAGCAGCAAAGCTGCCGAGAATGGCTACACCTTC.

This clonotype was observed at least ten times. The rearrangement uses TRBV28 and TRBJ1-2; TRBD1 matches at 8 bases. Germline V gives CDR1 MDHEN, CDR2 SYDVKM. This CDR3 is built from 14 residues. After removal of 6 bases from V and 4 bases from J, the junction contained 7 bases not matched to a gene. CDR3 sequence reads: CASRVGTGGYGYTF. The CDR3 DNA sequence: TGTGCCAGCAGGGTTGGGACAGGTGGCTATGGCTACACCTTC.